This T cell receptor beta chain was found in a study of CD8+CD57+ T cells in acquired aplastic anemia. At the level of the study: Yields of DNA that came from sorted CD4+ and CD8+ cells averaged roughly 3.3 ug. CD4+ reads averaged roughly 10 million in healthy donors.

Genomic DNA provided the template from which TCR beta VDJ and CDR3 profiles were obtained. In TCRdb, the reads were re-called with MiXCR into one record per CDR3 protein. The sample has about 150,000 distinct CDR3 sequences, 41% seen once. General study findings and limits: Around 30 sequences, all CD8+ CDR3, were shared between patients and controls. The study found no significant CD8+ Simpson's diversity difference between patients and controls.

The CDR3 totals 10 residues. The germline V gene has CDR1 SQVTM and CDR2 ANQGSEA. V was trimmed by 7 bases and J by 7 bases, leaving 10 bases between them. This clonotype occurred once. Its matching antigen is unknown. This clonotype was obtained from a human donor in good health, serving as a control. The rearrangement uses TRBV29-1 and TRBJ1-1, with a possible D match to TRBD1 (5 bases). What was sequenced was sorted CD4+, CD8+, or CD8+CD57+ T cells (not recorded which) from PBMCs. CDR3 sequence: CSARGSEAFF. The CDR3 DNA follows: TGCAGCGCGCGGGGCAGTGAAGCTTTCTTT. The whole variable domain, filled in from reference TRBV29-1 and TRBJ1-1, reads SAVISQKPSRDICQRGTSLTIQCQVDSQVTMMFWYRQQPGQSLTLIATANQGSEATYESGFVIDKFPISRPNLTFSTLTVSNMSPEDSSIYLCSARGSEAFFGQGTRLTVV.